This note documents a single TCR beta chain sequence. Its antigen is unknown. The method was immunoSEQ multiplex PCR; TCRdb's version includes in-frame clones alone and lacks a portion of them. The sample includes 2 million to 2.5 million clones, under 97% of them seen just once. This sample is part of a study of shared clonotypes between healthy human individuals. The study, taken as a whole, reports: Genetic and exposure-history diversity was limited by the few donors.

Both subsets, CD45RA+ naive and CD45RA-negative memory, were split from the CD4+ cells. V was clipped by 8 bases and J by 5 bases, with 7 bases between them. There are 10 residues in the CDR3. Sequencing was performed on naive CD4+ T cells sorted from blood. Subset: CD45RA+ positively selected. The TCR originated in a man aged 18 to 35 in good health. The chain employs TRBV23-1 and TRBJ2-7; D uncertain. TRBV23-1 is recorded as an ORF, its role being uncertain. The DNA of the CDR3 is TGCGCCAGCCTTGACCACGAGCAGTACTTC. The encoded protein is CASLDHEQYF.